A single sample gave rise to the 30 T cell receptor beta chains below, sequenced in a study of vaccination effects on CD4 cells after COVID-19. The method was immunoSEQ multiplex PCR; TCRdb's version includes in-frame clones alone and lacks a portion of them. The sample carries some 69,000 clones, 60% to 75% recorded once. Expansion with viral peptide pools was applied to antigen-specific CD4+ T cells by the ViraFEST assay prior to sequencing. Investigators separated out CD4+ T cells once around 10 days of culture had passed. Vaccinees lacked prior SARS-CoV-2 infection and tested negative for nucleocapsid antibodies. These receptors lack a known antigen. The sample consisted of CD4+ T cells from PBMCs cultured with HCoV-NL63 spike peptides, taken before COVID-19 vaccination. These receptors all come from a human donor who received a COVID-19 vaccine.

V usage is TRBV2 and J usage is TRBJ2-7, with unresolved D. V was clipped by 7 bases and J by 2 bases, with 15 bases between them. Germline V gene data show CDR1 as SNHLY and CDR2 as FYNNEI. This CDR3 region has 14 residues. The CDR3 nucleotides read TGTGCCAGCATAAGGGCTTGGCCAACCTACGAGCAGTACGTC. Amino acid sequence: CASIRAWPTYEQYV.

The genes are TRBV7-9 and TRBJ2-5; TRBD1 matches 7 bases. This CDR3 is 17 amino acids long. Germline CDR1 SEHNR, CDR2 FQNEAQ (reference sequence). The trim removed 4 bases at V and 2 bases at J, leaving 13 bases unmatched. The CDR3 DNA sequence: TGTGCCAGCAGCTCTAGGGGAACCGGGACAGCTCAAGAGACCCAGTACTTC. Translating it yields CASSSRGTGTAQETQYF.

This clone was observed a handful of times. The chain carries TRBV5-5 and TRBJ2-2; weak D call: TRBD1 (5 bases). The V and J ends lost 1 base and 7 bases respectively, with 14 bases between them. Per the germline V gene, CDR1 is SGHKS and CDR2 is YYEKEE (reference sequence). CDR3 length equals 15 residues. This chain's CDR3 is CASSLIVAGNGELFF. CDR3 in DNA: TGTGCCAGCAGCTTGATCGTGGCAGGGAACGGGGAGCTGTTTTTT.

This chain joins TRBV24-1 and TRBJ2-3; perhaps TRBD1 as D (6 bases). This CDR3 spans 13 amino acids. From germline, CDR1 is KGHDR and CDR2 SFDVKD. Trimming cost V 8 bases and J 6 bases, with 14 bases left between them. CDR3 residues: CATTEGTGDTQYF. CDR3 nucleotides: TGTGCCACCACCGAAGGAACAGGGGATACGCAGTATTTT.

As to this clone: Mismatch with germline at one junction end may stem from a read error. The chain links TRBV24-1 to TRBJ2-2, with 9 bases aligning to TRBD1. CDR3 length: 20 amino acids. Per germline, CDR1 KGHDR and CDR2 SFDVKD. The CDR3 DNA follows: TGTGCCACCAGTGATTTGCTAGAGCCCCAGACAGGGGGTGTTTGGCGGGGAGCTGTTTTT. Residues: CATSDLLEPQTGGVWRGAVF.

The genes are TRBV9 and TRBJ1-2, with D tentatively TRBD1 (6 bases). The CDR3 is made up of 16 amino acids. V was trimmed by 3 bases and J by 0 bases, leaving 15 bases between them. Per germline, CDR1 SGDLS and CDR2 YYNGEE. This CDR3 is CASSETGHRANYGYTF. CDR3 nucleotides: TGTGCCAGCAGCGAGACAGGCCACCGGGCTAACTATGGCTACACCTTC.

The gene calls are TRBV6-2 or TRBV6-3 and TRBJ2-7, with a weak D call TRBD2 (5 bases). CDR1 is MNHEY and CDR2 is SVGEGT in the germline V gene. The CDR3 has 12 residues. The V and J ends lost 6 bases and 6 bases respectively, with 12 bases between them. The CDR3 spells CASSPTSLEQYV. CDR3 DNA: TGTGCCAGCAGCCCCACTAGTCTCGAGCAGTACGTC.

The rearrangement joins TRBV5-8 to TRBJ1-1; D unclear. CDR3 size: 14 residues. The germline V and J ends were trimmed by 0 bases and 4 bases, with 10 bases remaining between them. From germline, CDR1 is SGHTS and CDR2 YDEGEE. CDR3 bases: TGTGCCAGCAGCTTGGAGGGCAGCCCCACTGAAGCTTTCTTT. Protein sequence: CASSLEGSPTEAFF.

As DNA, the CDR3 is TGTGCCAGCAGCCAATTCGGGGGAAGTGAAGCTTTCTTT. Translated: CASSQFGGSEAFF. The rearrangement links TRBV3-1 (or the pseudogene TRBV3-2) to TRBJ1-1, with a weak D call TRBD1 (5 bases). Trimming shortened V by 2 bases and J by 7 bases, and 11 bases separated the two germline ends. The CDR3 loop spans 13 amino acids. Looked up from germline, CDR1 is LGHDT and CDR2 is YNNKEL (reference sequence).

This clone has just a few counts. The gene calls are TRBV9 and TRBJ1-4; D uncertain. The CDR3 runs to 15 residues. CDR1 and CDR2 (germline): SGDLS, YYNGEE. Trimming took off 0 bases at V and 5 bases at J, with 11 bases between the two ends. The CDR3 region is CASSVDNGRNEKLFF. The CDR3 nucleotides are TGTGCCAGCAGCGTAGACAACGGAAGAAATGAAAAACTGTTTTTT.

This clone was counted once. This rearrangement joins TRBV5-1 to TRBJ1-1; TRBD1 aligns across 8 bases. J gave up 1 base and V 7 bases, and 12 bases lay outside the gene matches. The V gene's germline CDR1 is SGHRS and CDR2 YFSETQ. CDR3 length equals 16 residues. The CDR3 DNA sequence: TGCGCCAGCTATTTCTTTCCGGGACAGGAGAACACTGAAGCTTTCTTT. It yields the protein CASYFFPGQENTEAFF.

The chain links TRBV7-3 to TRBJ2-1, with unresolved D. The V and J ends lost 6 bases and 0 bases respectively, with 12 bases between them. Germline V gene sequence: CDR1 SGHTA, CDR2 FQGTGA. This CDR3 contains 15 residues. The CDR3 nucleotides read TGTGCCAGCAGTCCCGCGGCGGCCTCCTACAATGAGCAGTTCTTC. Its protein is CASSPAAASYNEQFF.

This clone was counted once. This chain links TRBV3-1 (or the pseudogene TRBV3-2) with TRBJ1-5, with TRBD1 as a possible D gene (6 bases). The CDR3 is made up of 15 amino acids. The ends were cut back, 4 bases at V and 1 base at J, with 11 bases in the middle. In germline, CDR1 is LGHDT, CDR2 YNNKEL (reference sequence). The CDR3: CASSLTGISNQPQHF. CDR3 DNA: TGTGCCAGCAGCCTAACAGGGATCAGCAATCAGCCCCAGCATTTT.

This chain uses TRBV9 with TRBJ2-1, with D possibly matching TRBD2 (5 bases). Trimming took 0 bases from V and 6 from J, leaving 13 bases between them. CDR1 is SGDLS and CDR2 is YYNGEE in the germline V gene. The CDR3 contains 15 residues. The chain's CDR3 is CASSVAPGIPNEQFF. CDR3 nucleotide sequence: TGTGCCAGCAGCGTAGCCCCGGGGATCCCCAATGAGCAGTTCTTC.

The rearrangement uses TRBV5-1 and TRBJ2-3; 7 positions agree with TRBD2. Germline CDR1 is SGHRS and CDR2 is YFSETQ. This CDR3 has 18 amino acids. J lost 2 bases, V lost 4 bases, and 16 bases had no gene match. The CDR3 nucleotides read TGCGCCAGCAGCCCCACCCAGGGTGGAGCGGGGCTCACAGATACGCAGTATTTT. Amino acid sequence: CASSPTQGGAGLTDTQYF.

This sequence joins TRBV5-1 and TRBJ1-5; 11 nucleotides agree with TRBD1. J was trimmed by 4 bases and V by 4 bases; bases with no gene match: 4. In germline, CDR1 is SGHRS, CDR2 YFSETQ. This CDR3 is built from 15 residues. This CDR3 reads CASSAGQGANQPQHF. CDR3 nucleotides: TGCGCCAGCAGCGCCGGACAGGGGGCAAATCAGCCCCAGCATTTT.

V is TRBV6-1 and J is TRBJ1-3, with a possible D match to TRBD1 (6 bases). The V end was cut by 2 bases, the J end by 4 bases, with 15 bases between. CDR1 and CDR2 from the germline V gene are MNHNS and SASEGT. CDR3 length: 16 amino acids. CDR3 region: CASSENRQAVGNTIYF. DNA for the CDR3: TGTGCCAGCAGTGAAAATCGACAGGCAGTGGGAAACACCATATATTTT.

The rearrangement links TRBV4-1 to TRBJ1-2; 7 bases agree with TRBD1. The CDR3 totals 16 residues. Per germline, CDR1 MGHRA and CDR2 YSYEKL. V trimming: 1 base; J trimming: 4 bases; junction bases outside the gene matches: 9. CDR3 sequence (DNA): TGCGCCAGCAGCCAAGGTGGGAGGGGGCCGGCCTATGGCTACACCTTC. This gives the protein CASSQGGRGPAYGYTF.

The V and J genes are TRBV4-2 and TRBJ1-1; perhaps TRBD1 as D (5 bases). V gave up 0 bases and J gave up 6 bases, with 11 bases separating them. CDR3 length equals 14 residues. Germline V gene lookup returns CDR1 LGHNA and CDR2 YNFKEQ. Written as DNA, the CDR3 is TGTGCCAGCAGCCAAGAAGAGGGGAGGGCTGAAGCTTTCTTT. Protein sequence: CASSQEEGRAEAFF.

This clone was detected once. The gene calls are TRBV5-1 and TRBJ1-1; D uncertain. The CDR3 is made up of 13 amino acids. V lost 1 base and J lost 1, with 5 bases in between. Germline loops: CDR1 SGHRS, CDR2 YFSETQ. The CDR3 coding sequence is TGCGCCAGCAGCTTGTTTGGGAACACTGAAGCTTTCTTT. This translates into CASSLFGNTEAFF. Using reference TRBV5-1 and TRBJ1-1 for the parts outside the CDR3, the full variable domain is KAGVTQTPRYLIKTRGQQVTLSCSPISGHRSVSWYQQTPGQGLQFLFEYFSETQRNKGNFPGRFSGRQFSNSRSEMNVSTLELGDSALYLCASSLFGNTEAFFGQGTRLTVV.

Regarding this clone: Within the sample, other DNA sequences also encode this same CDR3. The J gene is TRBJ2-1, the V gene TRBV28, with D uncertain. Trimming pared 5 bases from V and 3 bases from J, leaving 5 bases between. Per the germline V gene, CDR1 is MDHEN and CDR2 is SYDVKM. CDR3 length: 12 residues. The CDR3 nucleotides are TGTGCCAGCAGTGTAAGCTACAATGAGCAGTTCTTC. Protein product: CASSVSYNEQFF.

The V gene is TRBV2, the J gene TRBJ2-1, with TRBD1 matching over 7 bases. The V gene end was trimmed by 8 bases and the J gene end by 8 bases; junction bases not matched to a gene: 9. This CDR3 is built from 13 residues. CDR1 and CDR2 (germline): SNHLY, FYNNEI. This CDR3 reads CASRQGVSDEQFF. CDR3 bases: TGTGCCAGCCGGCAGGGGGTCTCTGATGAGCAGTTCTTC.

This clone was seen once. CDR3 nucleotide sequence: TGCGCCAGCATCTCGGCGGGACTAGCGGAGAACAATGAGCAGTTCTTC. This codes for CASISAGLAENNEQFF. The chain uses TRBV10-2 and TRBJ2-1, with 11 positions matching TRBD2. V shed 7 bases and J 5 bases; nucleotides not matched to a gene: 10. CDR1 WSHSY and CDR2 SAAADI come from the germline V gene. This CDR3 has 16 amino acids.

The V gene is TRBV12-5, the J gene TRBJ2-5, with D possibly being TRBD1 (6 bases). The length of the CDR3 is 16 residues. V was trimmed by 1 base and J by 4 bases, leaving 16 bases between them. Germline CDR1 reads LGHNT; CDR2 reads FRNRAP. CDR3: CASGLGFGQSRETQYF. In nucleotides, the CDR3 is TGTGCTAGTGGTTTGGGTTTCGGACAGTCAAGAGAGACCCAGTACTTC.

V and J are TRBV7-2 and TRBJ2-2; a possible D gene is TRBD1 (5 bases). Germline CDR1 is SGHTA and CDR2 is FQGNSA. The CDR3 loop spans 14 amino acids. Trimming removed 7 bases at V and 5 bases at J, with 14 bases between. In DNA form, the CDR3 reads TGTGCCAGCAATTCGGCAGGGCGAACCGGGGAGCTGTTTTTT. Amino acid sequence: CASNSAGRTGELFF.

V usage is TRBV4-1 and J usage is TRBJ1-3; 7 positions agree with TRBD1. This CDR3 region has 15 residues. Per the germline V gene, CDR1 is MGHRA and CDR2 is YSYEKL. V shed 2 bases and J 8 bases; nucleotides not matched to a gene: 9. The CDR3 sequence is CASSQRADREYTIYF. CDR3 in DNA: TGCGCCAGCAGCCAACGCGCCGACAGGGAATACACCATATATTTT.

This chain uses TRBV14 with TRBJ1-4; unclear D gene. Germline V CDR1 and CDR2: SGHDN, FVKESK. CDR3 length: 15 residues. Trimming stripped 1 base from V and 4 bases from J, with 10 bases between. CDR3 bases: TGTGCCAGCAGCCAAGTACAGCGGGATAATGAAAAACTGTTTTTT. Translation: CASSQVQRDNEKLFF. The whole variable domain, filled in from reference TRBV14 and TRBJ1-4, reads EAGVTQFPSHSVIEKGQTVTLRCDPISGHDNLYWYRRVMGKEIKFLLHFVKESKQDESGMPNNRFLAERTGGTYSTLKVQPAELEDSGVYFCASSQVQRDNEKLFFGSGTQLSVL.

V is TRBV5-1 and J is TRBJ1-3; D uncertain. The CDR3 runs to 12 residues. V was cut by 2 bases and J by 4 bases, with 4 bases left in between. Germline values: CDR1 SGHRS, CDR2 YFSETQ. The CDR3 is CASSLAGNTIYF. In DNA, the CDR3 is TGCGCCAGCAGCTTAGCGGGAAACACCATATATTTT.

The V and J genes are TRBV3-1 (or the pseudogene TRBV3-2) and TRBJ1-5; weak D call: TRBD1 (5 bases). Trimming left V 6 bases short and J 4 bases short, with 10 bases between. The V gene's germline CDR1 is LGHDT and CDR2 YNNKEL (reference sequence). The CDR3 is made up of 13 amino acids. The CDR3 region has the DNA TGTGCCAGCAGTAACGGGGGAAATCAGCCCCAGCATTTT. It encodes CASSNGGNQPQHF.

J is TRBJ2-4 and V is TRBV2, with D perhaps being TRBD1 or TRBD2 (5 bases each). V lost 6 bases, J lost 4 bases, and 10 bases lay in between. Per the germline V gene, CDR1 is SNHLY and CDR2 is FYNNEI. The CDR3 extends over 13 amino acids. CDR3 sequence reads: CASSGDGKNIQYF. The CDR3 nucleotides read TGTGCCAGCAGCGGGGACGGTAAAAACATTCAGTACTTC. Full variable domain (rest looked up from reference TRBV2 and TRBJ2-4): EPEVTQTPSHQVTQMGQEVILRCVPISNHLYFYWYRQILGQKVEFLVSFYNNEISEKSEIFDDQFSVERPDGSNFTLKIRSTKLEDSAMYFCASSGDGKNIQYFGAGTRLSVL.